The clone carrying this TCR beta chain was seen more than once but under ten times. TCRdb reprocessed the RT-PCR reads with MiXCR, giving one entry per CDR3 protein. The repertoire holds about a million distinct CDR3 sequences, with roughly 18% as singletons. The data were taken from a study of patients and donors after allogeneic stem cell transplantation. Germline V gives CDR1 KGHDR, CDR2 SFDVKD. Trimming removed 3 bases at V and 8 bases at J, with 10 bases between. The CDR3 consists of 13 residues. Material for sequencing was blood, either unsorted or a sorted T cell fraction (not recorded which). The chain recombines TRBV24-1 with TRBJ2-1, with D perhaps given as TRBD1 or TRBD2 (5 bases each). The receptor was derived from a human donor who was either an allogeneic HSCT recipient or a stem cell or donor lymphocyte infusion donor (not recorded which). It is not recorded whose cells these are; they may come from a transplant donor. CDR3 DNA sequence: TGTGCCACCAGTGATGCAGGGAGCCATGAGCAGTTCTTC. Encoded protein: CATSDAGSHEQFF.